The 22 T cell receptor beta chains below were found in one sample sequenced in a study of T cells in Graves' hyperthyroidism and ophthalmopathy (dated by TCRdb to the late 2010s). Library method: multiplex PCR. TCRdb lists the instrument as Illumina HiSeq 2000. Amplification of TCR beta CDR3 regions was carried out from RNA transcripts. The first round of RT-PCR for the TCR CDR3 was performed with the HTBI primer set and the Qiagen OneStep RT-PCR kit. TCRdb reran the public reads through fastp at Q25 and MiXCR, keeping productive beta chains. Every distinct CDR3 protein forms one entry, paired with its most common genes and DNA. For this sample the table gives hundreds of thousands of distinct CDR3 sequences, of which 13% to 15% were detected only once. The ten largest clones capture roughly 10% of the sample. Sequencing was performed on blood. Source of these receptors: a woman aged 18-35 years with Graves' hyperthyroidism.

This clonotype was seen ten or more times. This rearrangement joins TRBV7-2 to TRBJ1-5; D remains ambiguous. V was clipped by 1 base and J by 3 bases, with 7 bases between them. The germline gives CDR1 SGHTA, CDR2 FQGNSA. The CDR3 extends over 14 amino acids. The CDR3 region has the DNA TGTGCCAGCAGCTTAGGACGGAACAATCAGCCCCAGCATTTT. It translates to CASSLGRNNQPQHF. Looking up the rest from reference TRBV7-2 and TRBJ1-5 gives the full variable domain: GAGVSQSPSNKVTEKGKDVELRCDPISGHTALYWYRQSLGQGLEFLIYFQGNSAPDKSGLPSDRFSAERTGGSVSTLTIQRTQQEDSAVYLCASSLGRNNQPQHFGDGTRLSIL.

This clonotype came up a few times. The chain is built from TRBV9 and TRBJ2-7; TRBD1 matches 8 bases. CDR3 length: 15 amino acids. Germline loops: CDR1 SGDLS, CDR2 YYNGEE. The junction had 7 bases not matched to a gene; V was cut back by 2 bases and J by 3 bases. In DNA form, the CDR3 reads TGTGCCAGCAGCGTGGGGACAGGACTTTACTACGAGCAGTACTTC. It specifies CASSVGTGLYYEQYF.

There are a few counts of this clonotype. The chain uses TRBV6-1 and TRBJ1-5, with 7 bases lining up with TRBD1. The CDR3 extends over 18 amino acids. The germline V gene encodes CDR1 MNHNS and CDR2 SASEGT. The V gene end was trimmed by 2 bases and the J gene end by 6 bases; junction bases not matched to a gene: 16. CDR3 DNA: TGTGCCAGCAGTGAAAGGCGGAGGACCAGGGGGATACTTCAGCCCCAGCATTTT. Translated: CASSERRRTRGILQPQHF.

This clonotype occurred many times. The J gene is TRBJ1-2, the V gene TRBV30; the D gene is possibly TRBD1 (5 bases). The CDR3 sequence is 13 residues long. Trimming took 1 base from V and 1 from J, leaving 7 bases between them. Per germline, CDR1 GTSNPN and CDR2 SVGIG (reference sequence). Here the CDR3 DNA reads TGTGCCTGGAGTGCAGGGATTAACTATGGCTACACCTTC. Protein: CAWSAGINYGYTF.

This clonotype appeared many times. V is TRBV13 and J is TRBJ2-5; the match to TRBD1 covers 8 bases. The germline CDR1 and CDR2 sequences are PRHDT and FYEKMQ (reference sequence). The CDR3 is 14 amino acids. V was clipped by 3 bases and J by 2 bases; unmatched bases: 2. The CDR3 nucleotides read TGTGCCAGCAGCTTTGGGACAGGTCAAGAGACCCAGTACTTC. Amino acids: CASSFGTGQETQYF.

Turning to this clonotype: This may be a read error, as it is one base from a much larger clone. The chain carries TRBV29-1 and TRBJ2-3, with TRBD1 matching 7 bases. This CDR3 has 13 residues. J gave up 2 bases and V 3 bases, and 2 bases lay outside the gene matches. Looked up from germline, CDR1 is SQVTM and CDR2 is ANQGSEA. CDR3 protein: CSVDEGATDTQYF. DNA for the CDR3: TGCAGCGTTGACGAGGGGGCCACAGATACGCAGTATTTT.

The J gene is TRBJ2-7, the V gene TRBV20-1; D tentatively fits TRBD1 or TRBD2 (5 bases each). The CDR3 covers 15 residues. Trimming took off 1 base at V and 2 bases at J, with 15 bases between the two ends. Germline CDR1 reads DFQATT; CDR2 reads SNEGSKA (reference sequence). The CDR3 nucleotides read TGCAGTGCTAGAGGAAGAGGGGCGGATACCTACGAGCAGTACTTC. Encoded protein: CSARGRGADTYEQYF.

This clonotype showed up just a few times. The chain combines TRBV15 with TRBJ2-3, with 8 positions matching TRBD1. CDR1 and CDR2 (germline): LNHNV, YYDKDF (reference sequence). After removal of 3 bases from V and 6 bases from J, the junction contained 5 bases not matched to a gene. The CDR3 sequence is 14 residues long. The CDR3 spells CATSRDRVPDTQYF. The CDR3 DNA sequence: TGTGCCACCAGCAGGGACAGGGTCCCCGATACGCAGTATTTT.

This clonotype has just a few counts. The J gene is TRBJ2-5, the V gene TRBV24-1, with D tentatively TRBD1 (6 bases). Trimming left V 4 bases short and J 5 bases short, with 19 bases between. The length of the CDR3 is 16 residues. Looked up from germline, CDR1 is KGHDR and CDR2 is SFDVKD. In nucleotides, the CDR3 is TGTGCCACCAGTGACCGCTCCACGACAGGACGGGAGACCCAGTACTTC. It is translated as CATSDRSTTGRETQYF.

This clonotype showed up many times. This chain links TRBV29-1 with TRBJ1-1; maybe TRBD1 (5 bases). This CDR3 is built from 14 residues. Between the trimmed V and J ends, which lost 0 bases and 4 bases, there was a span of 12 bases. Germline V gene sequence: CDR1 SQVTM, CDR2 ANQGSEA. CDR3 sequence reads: CSVEDLEGPTEAFF. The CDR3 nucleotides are TGCAGCGTTGAAGATCTCGAGGGGCCCACTGAAGCTTTCTTT.

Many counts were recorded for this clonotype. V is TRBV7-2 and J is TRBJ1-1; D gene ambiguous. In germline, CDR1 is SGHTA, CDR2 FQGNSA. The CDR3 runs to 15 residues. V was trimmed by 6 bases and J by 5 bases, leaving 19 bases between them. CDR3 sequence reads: CASSGPGREATEAFF. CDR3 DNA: TGTGCCAGCAGTGGCCCGGGTAGGGAGGCAACTGAAGCTTTCTTT.

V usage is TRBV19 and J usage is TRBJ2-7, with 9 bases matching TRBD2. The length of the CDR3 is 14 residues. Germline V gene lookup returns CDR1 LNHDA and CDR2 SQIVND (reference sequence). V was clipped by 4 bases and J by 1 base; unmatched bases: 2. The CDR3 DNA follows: TGTGCCAGTAGTACTGGACTAGCGTCCTACGAGCAGTACTTC. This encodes CASSTGLASYEQYF.

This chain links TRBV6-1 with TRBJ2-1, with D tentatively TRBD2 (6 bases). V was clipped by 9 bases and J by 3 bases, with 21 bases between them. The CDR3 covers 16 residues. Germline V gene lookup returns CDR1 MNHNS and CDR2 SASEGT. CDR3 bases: TGTGCCAGTTCGGAGGGGCCGGCAAGAATCTACAATGAGCAGTTCTTC. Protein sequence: CASSEGPARIYNEQFF.

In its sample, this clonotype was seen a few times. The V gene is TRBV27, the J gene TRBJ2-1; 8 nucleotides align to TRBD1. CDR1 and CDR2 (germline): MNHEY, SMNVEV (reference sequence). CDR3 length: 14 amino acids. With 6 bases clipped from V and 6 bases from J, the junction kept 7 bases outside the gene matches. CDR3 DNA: TGTGCCAGCAGGCGAACAGGGGGTGGCAATGAGCAGTTCTTC. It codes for CASRRTGGGNEQFF.

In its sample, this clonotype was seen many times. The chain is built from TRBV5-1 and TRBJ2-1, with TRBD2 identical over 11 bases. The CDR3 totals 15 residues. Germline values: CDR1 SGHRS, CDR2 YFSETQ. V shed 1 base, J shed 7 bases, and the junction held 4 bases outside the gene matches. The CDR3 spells CASSLSLAGGNEQFF. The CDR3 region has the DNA TGCGCCAGCAGCTTGAGCCTAGCGGGAGGTAATGAGCAGTTCTTC.

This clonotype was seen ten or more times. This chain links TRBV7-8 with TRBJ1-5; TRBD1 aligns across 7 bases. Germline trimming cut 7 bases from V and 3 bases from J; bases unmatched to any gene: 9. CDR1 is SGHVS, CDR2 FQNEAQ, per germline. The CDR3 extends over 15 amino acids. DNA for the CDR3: TGTGCCAGCACCCTGCGTCAGGGGGACAATCAGCCCCAGCATTTT. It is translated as CASTLRQGDNQPQHF.

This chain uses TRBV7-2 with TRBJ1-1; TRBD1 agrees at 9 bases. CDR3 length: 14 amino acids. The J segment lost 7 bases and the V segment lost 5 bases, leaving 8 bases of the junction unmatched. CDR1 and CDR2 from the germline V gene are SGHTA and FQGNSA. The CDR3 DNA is TGTGCCAGCAGCCTAAGAGGGACAGGGTATGAAGCTTTCTTT. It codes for CASSLRGTGYEAFF.

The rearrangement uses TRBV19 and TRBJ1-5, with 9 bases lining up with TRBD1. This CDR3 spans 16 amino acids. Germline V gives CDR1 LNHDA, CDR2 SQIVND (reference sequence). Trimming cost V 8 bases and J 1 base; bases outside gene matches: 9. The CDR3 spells CASHHGDRESNQPQHF. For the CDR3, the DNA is TGTGCCAGTCATCATGGGGACAGGGAGAGCAATCAGCCCCAGCATTTT.

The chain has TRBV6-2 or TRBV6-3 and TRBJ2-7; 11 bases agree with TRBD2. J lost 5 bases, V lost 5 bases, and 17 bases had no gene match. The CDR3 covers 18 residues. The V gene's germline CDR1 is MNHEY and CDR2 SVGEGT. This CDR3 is CASSKQTVAGGPLDEQYF. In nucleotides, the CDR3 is TGTGCCAGCAGTAAGCAAACCGTAGCGGGAGGGCCTTTAGACGAGCAGTACTTC.

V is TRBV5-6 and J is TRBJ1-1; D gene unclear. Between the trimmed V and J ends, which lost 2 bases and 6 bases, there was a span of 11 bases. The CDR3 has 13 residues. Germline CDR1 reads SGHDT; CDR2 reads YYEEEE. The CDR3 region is CASSFERGAEAFF. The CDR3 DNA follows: TGTGCCAGCAGCTTTGAGCGAGGCGCTGAAGCTTTCTTT.

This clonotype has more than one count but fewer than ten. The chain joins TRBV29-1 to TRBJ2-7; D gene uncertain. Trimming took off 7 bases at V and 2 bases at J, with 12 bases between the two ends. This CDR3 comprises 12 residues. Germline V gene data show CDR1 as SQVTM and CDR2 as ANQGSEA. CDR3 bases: TGCAGCGCAACTCGCGACACCTACGAGCAGTACTTC. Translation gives CSATRDTYEQYF.

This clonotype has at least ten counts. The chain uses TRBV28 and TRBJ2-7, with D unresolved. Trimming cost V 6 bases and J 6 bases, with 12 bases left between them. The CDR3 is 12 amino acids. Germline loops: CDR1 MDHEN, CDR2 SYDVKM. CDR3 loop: CASSPLILEQYF. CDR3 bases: TGTGCCAGCAGCCCTTTGATCCTCGAGCAGTACTTC. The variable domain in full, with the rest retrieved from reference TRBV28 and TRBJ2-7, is DVKVTQSSRYLVKRTGEKVFLECVQDMDHENMFWYRQDPGLGLRLIYFSYDVKMKEKGDIPEGYSVSREKKERFSLILESASTNQTSMYLCASSPLILEQYFGPGTRLTVT.